The 14 T cell receptor beta chains presented below share a single source sample, sequenced in a study of blood T cell repertoires in COVID-19. The repertoire was sequenced with immunoSEQ multiplex PCR; TCRdb's copy has only in-frame clones and lacks some. This sample has 210,000 or so clones; around 86% occur once, and the top ten carry approximately 5%. Specimen: peripheral blood. The receptors come from a human donor in a cohort sampled during active COVID-19.

The rearrangement links TRBV7-2 to TRBJ2-3; tentative D call: TRBD2 (7 bases). The ends were cut back, 8 bases at V and 2 bases at J, with 20 bases in the middle. The length of the CDR3 is 16 residues. CDR1 SGHTA and CDR2 FQGNSA come from the germline V gene. The CDR3 nucleotides are TGTGCCAGCTTCTATATGGGGGGGCGAAACACAGATACGCAGTATTTT. Translating it yields CASFYMGGRNTDTQYF. The whole variable domain, filled in from reference TRBV7-2 and TRBJ2-3, reads GAGVSQSPSNKVTEKGKDVELRCDPISGHTALYWYRQSLGQGLEFLIYFQGNSAPDKSGLPSDRFSAERTGGSVSTLTIQRTQQEDSAVYLCASFYMGGRNTDTQYFGPGTRLTVL.

The genes are TRBV28 and TRBJ1-1; possible D gene TRBD1, 6 bases. V lost 10 bases and J lost 5, with 17 bases in between. CDR3 length: 13 amino acids. Germline V lookup: CDR1 MDHEN, CDR2 SYDVKM. CDR3 sequence (DNA): TGTGCCACCTACGGGGGGGGGCGGACTGAAGCTTTCTTT. This gives the protein CATYGGGRTEAFF.

The J gene is TRBJ1-1, the V gene TRBV9; D is uncertain. The CDR3 spans 14 residues. Trimming removed 0 bases from V and 4 bases from J, with 10 bases in between. Germline loops: CDR1 SGDLS, CDR2 YYNGEE. CDR3 protein: CASSVGGVVTEAFF. DNA for the CDR3: TGTGCCAGCAGCGTAGGCGGGGTAGTCACTGAAGCTTTCTTT.

V gene TRBV4-3 combines with J gene TRBJ2-1; 10 bases line up with TRBD2. Germline V gene lookup returns CDR1 LGHNA and CDR2 YSLEER. This CDR3 comprises 16 residues. V lost 4 bases and J lost 4; bases outside the gene matches: 7. The DNA for the CDR3 is TGCGCCAGCAGCCGGTCAGCGGGAGGGGCATACAATGAGCAGTTCTTC. Encoded protein: CASSRSAGGAYNEQFF.

The V gene is TRBV6-2 or TRBV6-3, the J gene TRBJ1-2; no reliable D call. In germline, CDR1 is MNHEY, CDR2 SVGEGT. The CDR3 covers 13 residues. V was shortened by 2 bases and J by 7 bases, with 11 bases between the two germline ends. The CDR3 nucleotides read TGTGCCAGCAGTTACGGGCTTATCGGTGGCTACACCTTC. Translation gives CASSYGLIGGYTF.

The chain employs TRBV19 and TRBJ1-3; D is perhaps TRBD1 (5 bases). This CDR3 has 15 residues. CDR1 LNHDA and CDR2 SQIVND come from the germline V gene (reference sequence). V was clipped by 3 bases and J by 0 bases, with 9 bases between them. CDR3 DNA sequence: TGTGCCAGTAGTATCGGGGGATCCTCTGGAAACACCATATATTTT. This sequence encodes CASSIGGSSGNTIYF.

V usage is TRBV11-3 and J usage is TRBJ1-3, with no clear D. The CDR3 has 14 residues. V lost 5 bases, J lost 4 bases, and 12 bases lay in between. Germline loops: CDR1 SGHNT, CDR2 YENEEA. CDR3 sequence: CASSPQSSGNTIYF. CDR3 coding DNA: TGTGCCAGCAGCCCGCAGTCTTCCGGAAACACCATATATTTT.

This clone was found a few times. The chain employs TRBV5-1 and TRBJ1-3, with D uncertain. V was clipped by 0 bases and J by 1 base, with 8 bases between them. Looked up from germline, CDR1 is SGHRS and CDR2 is YFSETQ. The CDR3 contains 15 residues. CDR3 amino acids: CASSLGSGSGNTIYF. The DNA of the CDR3 is TGCGCCAGCAGCTTGGGGTCAGGATCTGGAAACACCATATATTTT. Supplemented by reference TRBV5-1 and TRBJ1-3, the full variable domain reads KAGVTQTPRYLIKTRGQQVTLSCSPISGHRSVSWYQQTPGQGLQFLFEYFSETQRNKGNFPGRFSGRQFSNSRSEMNVSTLELGDSALYLCASSLGSGSGNTIYFGEGSWLTVV.

As DNA, the CDR3 is TGTGCCAGCAGCTTAAAGTACGCGGGGAGGGCGGACGGGGAGCTGTTTTTT. Translating it yields CASSLKYAGRADGELFF. The chain is built from TRBV7-2 and TRBJ2-2; 7 positions match TRBD2. Losses at the gene ends were 2 bases for V and 7 bases for J; bases not matched to a gene: 13. Germline CDR1 reads SGHTA; CDR2 reads FQGNSA. This CDR3 spans 17 amino acids.

The chain carries TRBV9 and TRBJ1-1; D gene ambiguous. Germline V gene data show CDR1 as SGDLS and CDR2 as YYNGEE. V shed 0 bases and J shed 4 bases, with 7 bases lying between them. The CDR3 runs to 13 residues. The CDR3 region has the DNA TGTGCCAGCAGCGTAGGGGCGGGCACTGAAGCTTTCTTT. Translating it yields CASSVGAGTEAFF. Drawing the rest from reference TRBV9 and TRBJ1-1, the complete variable domain is DSGVTQTPKHLITATGQRVTLRCSPRSGDLSVYWYQQSLDQGLQFLIQYYNGEERAKGNILERFSAQQFPDLHSELNLSSLELGDSALYFCASSVGAGTEAFFGQGTRLTVV.

The genes are TRBV5-1 and TRBJ2-7; weak D call: TRBD1 (6 bases). CDR1 and CDR2 from the germline V gene are SGHRS and YFSETQ. This CDR3 contains 16 residues. Trimming pared 4 bases from V and 0 bases from J, leaving 17 bases between. This CDR3 reads CASSRTGQPVSYEQYF. CDR3 bases: TGCGCCAGCAGCAGAACCGGACAGCCAGTCTCCTACGAGCAGTACTTC.

The J gene is TRBJ2-2, the V gene TRBV7-8; weak D call: TRBD2 (6 bases). The CDR3 is 18 residues long. Deletions cut 0 bases from V and 6 bases from J, with 20 bases between. Germline CDR1 is SGHVS and CDR2 is FQNEAQ. CDR3 amino acids: CASSLAGLPKGIAGELFF. In DNA form, the CDR3 reads TGTGCCAGCAGCTTAGCGGGACTGCCCAAGGGGATTGCCGGGGAGCTGTTTTTT.

The genes are TRBV7-3 and TRBJ2-5, with D maybe TRBD2 (5 bases). Per germline, CDR1 SGHTA and CDR2 FQGTGA. The CDR3 has 13 residues. Trimming shortened V by 3 bases and J by 3 bases, and 8 bases separated the two germline ends. Here the CDR3 DNA reads TGTGCCAGCAGCTTGGGTAGCGAAGAGACCCAGTACTTC. Protein product: CASSLGSEETQYF. Based on the CDR3 plus reference TRBV7-3 and TRBJ2-5, the full variable domain is GAGVSQTPSNKVTEKGKYVELRCDPISGHTALYWYRQSLGQGPEFLIYFQGTGAADDSGLPNDRFFAVRPEGSVSTLKIQRTERGDSAVYLCASSLGSEETQYFGPGTRLLVL.

The chain joins TRBV6-5 to TRBJ2-1; tentatively, D is TRBD1 (7 bases). CDR1 and CDR2 (germline): MNHEY, SVGAGI. The CDR3 length is 14 residues. Trimming shortened V by 6 bases and J by 0 bases, and 9 bases separated the two germline ends. The CDR3 loop is CASRRDSSYNEQFF. CDR3 in DNA: TGTGCCAGCAGGCGGGACAGCTCCTACAATGAGCAGTTCTTC.